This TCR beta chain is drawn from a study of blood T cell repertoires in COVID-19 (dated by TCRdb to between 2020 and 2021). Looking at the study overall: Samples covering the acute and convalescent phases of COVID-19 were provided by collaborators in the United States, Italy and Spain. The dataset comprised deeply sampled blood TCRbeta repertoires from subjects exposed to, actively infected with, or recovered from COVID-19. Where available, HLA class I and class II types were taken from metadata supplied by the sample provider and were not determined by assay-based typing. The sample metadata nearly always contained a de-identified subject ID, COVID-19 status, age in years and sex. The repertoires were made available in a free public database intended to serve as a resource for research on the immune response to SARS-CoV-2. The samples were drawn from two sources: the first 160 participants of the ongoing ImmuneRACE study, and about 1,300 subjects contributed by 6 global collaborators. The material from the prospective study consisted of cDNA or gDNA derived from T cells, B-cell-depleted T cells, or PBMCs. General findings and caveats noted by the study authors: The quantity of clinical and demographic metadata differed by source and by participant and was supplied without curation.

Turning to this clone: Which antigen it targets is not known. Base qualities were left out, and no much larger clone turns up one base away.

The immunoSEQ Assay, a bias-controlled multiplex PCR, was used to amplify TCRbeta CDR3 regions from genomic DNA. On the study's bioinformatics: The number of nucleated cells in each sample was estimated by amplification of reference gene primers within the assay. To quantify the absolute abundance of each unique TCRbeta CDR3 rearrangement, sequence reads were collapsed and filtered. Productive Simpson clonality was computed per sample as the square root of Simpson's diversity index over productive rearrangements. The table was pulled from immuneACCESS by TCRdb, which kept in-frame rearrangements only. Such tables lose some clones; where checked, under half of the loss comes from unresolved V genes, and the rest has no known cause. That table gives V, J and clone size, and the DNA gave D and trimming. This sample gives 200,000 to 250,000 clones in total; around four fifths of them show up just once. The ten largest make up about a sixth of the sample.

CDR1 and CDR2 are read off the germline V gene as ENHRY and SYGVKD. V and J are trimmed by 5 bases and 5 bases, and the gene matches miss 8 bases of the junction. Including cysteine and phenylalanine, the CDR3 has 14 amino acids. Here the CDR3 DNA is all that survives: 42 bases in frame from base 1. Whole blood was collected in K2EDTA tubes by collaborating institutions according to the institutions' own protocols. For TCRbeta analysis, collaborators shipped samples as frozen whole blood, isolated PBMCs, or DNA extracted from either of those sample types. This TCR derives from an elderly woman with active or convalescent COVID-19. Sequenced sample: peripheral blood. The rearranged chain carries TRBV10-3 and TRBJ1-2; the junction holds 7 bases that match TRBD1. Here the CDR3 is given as CAISQTGTTYGYTF. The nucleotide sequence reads TGTGCCATCAGTCAGACAGGGACCACGTATGGCTACACCTTC.